The 6 T cell receptor beta chains below all came from one sample that was sequenced in a study of T cells in Graves' hyperthyroidism and ophthalmopathy. Amplification of TCR beta CDR3 regions used RNA as the template. During a first-round RT-PCR of the TCR CDR3, the HTBI primer set was used. TCRdb reprocessed the multiplex PCR reads via MiXCR and lists one record per CDR3 protein. The sample lists around 600,000 distinct CDR3 sequences; 11% to 15% were seen once. The sample comprised blood. The receptor set was obtained from a woman younger than 35 with Graves' ophthalmopathy.

The rearrangement links TRBV2 to TRBJ2-3, with 8 bases lining up with TRBD2. The V gene end was trimmed by 3 bases and the J gene end by 5 bases; junction bases not matched to a gene: 4. Germline V gives CDR1 SNHLY, CDR2 FYNNEI. The CDR3 extends over 14 amino acids. The CDR3, as DNA: TGTGCCAGCAGTGACAGGCTAGCGGGAGATACGCAGTATTTT. Amino acids: CASSDRLAGDTQYF.

This clonotype showed up many times. V and J are TRBV20-1 and TRBJ2-5; the match to TRBD1 covers 9 bases. The CDR3 runs to 15 residues. Unmatched junction bases numbered 6, after V lost 3 bases and J lost 1 base. Germline CDR1 DFQATT, CDR2 SNEGSKA (reference sequence). The CDR3 nucleotides are TGCAGTGCTAGGGACAGGGGACTGGCCCAAGAGACCCAGTACTTC. Translating it yields CSARDRGLAQETQYF.

This clonotype has ten or more counts. The rearrangement joins TRBV3-1 to TRBJ1-2, with TRBD1 matching over 10 bases. Trimming cost V 4 bases and J 2 bases; bases outside gene matches: 7. The CDR3 is made up of 16 amino acids. CDR1 is LGHDT, CDR2 YNNKEL, per germline (reference sequence). CDR3 sequence: CASSPVPGQGNYGYTF. The CDR3 DNA reads as TGTGCCAGCAGCCCGGTGCCGGGACAGGGGAACTATGGCTACACCTTC. The full variable domain, its missing parts supplied by reference TRBV3-1 and TRBJ1-2, is DTAVSQTPKYLVTQMGNDKSIKCEQNLGHDTMYWYKQDSKKFLKIMFSYNNKELIINETVPNRFSPKSPDKAHLNLHINSLELGDSAVYFCASSPVPGQGNYGYTFGSGTRLTVV.

V gene TRBV29-1 combines with J gene TRBJ2-1; D is ambiguous. This CDR3 region has 14 residues. The V end was cut by 0 bases, the J end by 4 bases, with 10 bases between. CDR1 and CDR2 (germline): SQVTM, ANQGSEA. CDR3 sequence (DNA): TGCAGCGTTGAAGATTTTCCAGGTTACAATGAGCAGTTCTTC. This gives the protein CSVEDFPGYNEQFF.

This clonotype was detected many times. The V and J genes are TRBV7-9 and TRBJ2-5; possibly TRBD2 for D (5 bases). CDR3 size: 14 residues. The germline CDR1 and CDR2 sequences are SEHNR and FQNEAQ (reference sequence). Trimming removed 5 bases at V and 2 bases at J, with 12 bases between. CDR3 sequence: CASSPFGEQETQYF. CDR3 DNA: TGTGCCAGCAGCCCGTTTGGGGAGCAAGAGACCCAGTACTTC.

This clonotype came up many times. The CDR3 DNA reads TGCAGTGCTACAGATAACAGGGGATTCTCTGGAAACACCATATATTTT. Protein: CSATDNRGFSGNTIYF. The rearrangement uses TRBV20-1 and TRBJ1-3; 7 nucleotides align to TRBD1. The CDR3 contains 16 residues. The germline V gene encodes CDR1 DFQATT and CDR2 SNEGSKA (reference sequence). V gave up 4 bases and J gave up 0 bases; unmatched junction bases: 9.